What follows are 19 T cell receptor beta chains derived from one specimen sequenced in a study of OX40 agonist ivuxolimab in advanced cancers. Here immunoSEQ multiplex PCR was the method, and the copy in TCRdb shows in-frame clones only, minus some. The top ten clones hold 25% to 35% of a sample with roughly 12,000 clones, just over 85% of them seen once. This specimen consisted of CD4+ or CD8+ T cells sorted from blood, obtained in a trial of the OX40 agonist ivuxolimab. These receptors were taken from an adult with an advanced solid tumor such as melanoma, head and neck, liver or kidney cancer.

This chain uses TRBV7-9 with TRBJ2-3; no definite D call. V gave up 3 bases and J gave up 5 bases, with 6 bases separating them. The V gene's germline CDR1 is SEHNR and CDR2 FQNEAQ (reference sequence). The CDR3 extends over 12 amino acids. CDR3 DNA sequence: TGTGCCAGCAGCTTCGGAGTAGATACGCAGTATTTT. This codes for CASSFGVDTQYF. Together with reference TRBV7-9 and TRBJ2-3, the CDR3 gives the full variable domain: DTGVSQNPRHKITKRGQNVTFRCDPISEHNRLYWYRQTLGQGPEFLTYFQNEAQLEKSRLLSDRFSAERPKGSFSTLEIQRTEQGDSAMYLCASSFGVDTQYFGPGTRLTVL.

In DNA, the CDR3 is TGTGCCAGCAGTGAACGGGGGACTAGCGCAAACAATGAGCAGTTCTTC. Translated, it gives CASSERGTSANNEQFF. This chain uses TRBV6-1 with TRBJ2-1, with TRBD2 matching 10 bases. The CDR3 contains 16 residues. J lost 5 bases, V lost 2 bases, and 6 bases had no gene match. Germline-derived CDR1 and CDR2 are MNHNS and SASEGT.

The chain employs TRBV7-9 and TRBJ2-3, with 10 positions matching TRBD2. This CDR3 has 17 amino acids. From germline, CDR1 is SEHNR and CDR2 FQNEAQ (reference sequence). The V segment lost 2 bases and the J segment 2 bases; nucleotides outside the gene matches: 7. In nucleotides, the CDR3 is TGTGCCAGCAGCTTAAGGGCTAGCGGGGGTCTCACAGATACGCAGTATTTT. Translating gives CASSLRASGGLTDTQYF.

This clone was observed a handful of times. The CDR3 here is CASSYGGNTIYF. The CDR3 region has the DNA TGTGCCAGCAGTTACGGCGGAAACACCATATATTTT. The genes are TRBV6-5 and TRBJ1-3; D remains unclear. Germline CDR1 MNHEY, CDR2 SVGAGI. Trimming removed 2 bases from V and 4 bases from J, with 3 bases in between. This CDR3 region has 12 residues.

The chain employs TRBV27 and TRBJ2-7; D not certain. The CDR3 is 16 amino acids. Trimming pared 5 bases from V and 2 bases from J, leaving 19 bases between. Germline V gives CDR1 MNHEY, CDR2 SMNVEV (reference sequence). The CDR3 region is CASSASTGPLAYEQYF. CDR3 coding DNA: TGTGCCAGCAGTGCGTCTACCGGGCCTCTGGCCTACGAGCAGTACTTC.

The CDR3 protein is CASSTPRGSPLHF. CDR3 DNA sequence: TGTGCCAGCAGCACCCCCCGGGGGTCACCCCTCCACTTT. This chain joins TRBV6-5 and TRBJ1-6, with a tentative D call TRBD1 (5 bases). CDR1 is MNHEY and CDR2 is SVGAGI in the germline V gene. The CDR3 is 13 amino acids. The V gene lost 6 bases and the J gene lost 10 bases, with 13 bases spanning the gap.

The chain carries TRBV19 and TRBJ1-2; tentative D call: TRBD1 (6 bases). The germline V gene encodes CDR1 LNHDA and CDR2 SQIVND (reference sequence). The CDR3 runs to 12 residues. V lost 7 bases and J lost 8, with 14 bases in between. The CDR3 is CASKTGGMGYTF. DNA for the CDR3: TGTGCCAGTAAAACCGGGGGCATGGGCTACACCTTC.

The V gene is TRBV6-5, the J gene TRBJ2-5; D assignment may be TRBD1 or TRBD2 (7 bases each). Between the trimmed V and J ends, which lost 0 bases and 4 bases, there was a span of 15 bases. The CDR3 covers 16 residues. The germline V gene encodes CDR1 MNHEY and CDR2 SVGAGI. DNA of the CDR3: TGTGCCAGCAGTTACTCGGGGGGGACAGTGGGAGAGACCCAGTACTTC. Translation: CASSYSGGTVGETQYF.

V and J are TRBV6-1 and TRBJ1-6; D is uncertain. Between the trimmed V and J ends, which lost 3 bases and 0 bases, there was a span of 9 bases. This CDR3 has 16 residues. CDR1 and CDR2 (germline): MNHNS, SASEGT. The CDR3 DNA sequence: TGTGCCAGCAGTGATGCGTCGGACTCCTATAATTCACCCCTCCACTTT. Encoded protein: CASSDASDSYNSPLHF.

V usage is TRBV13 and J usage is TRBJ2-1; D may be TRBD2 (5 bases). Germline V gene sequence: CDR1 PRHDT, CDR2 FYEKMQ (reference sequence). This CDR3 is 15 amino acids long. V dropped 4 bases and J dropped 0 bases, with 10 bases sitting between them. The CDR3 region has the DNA TGTGCCAGCAGCTCTCGGACTGTCTCCTACAATGAGCAGTTCTTC. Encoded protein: CASSSRTVSYNEQFF. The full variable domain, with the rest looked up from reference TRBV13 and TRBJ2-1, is AAGVIQSPRHLIKEKRETATLKCYPIPRHDTVYWYQQGPGQDPQFLISFYEKMQSDKGSIPDRFSAQQFSDYHSELNMSSLELGDSALYFCASSSRTVSYNEQFFGPGTRLTVL.

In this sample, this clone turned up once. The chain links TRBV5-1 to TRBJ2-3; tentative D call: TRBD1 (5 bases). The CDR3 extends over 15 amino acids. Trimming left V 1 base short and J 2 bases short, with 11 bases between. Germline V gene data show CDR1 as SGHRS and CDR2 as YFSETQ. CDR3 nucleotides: TGCGCCAGCAGCTTGCTTGCAGGGAACACAGATACGCAGTATTTT. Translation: CASSLLAGNTDTQYF.

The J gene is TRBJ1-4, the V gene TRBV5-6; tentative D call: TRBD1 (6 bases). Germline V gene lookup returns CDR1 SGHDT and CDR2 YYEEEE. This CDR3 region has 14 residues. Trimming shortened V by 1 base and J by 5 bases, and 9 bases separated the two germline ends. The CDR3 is CASSLFQGNEKLFF. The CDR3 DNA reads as TGTGCCAGCAGCTTGTTTCAGGGGAATGAAAAACTGTTTTTT.

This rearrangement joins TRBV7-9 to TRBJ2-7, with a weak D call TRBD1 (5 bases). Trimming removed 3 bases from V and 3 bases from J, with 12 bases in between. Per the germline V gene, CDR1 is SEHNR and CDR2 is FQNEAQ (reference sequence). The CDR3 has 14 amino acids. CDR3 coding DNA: TGTGCCAGCAGCTTGCAGGGTCTCAACTACGAGCAGTACTTC. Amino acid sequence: CASSLQGLNYEQYF.

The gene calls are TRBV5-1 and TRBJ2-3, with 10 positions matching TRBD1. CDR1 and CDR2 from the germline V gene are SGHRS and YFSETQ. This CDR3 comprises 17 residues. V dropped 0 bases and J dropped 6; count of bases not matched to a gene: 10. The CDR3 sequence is CASSLAVGQGKLDTQYF. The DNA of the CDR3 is TGCGCCAGCAGCTTGGCCGTGGGACAGGGGAAGTTGGATACGCAGTATTTT.

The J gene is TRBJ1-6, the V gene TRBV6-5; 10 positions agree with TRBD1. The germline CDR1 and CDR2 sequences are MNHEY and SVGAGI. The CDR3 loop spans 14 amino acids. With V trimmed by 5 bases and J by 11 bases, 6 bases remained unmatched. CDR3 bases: TGTGCCAGCAGTCAGCGGACAGGGGGTACACCCCTCCACTTT. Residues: CASSQRTGGTPLHF.

The CDR3 spells CASSVLGDSNQPQHF. CDR3 DNA: TGTGCCAGCAGCGTATTAGGGGATAGCAATCAGCCCCAGCATTTT. The V call is TRBV9, the J call TRBJ1-5, with D perhaps TRBD1 (5 bases). Germline V gene sequence: CDR1 SGDLS, CDR2 YYNGEE. V was clipped by 1 base and J by 0 bases, with 8 bases between them. The CDR3 runs 15 residues.

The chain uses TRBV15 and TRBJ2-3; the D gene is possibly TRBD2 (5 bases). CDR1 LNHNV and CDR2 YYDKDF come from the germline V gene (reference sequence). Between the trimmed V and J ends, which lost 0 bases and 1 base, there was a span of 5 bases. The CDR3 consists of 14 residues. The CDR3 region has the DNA TGTGCCACCAGCAGAGACGGGGGCACAGATACGCAGTATTTT. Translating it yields CATSRDGGTDTQYF.

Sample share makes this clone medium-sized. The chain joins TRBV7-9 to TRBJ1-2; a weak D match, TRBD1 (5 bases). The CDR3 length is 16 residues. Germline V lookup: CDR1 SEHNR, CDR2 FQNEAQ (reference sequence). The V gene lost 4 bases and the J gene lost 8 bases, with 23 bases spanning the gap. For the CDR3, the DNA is TGTGCCAGCAGCTCGGGTGTGTGGGGGTTCACTATCGGCTACACCTTC. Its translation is CASSSGVWGFTIGYTF.

In DNA form, the CDR3 reads TGTGCCAGCAGCTTAGGATCTATGGGTGTGCTCCACTTT. Its translation is CASSLGSMGVLHF. J is TRBJ1-6 and V is TRBV11-1; D gene uncertain. The CDR3 runs 13 residues. Germline V gene lookup returns CDR1 SGHAT and CDR2 FQDESV (reference sequence). V shed 1 base and J shed 16 bases, with 14 bases lying between them.